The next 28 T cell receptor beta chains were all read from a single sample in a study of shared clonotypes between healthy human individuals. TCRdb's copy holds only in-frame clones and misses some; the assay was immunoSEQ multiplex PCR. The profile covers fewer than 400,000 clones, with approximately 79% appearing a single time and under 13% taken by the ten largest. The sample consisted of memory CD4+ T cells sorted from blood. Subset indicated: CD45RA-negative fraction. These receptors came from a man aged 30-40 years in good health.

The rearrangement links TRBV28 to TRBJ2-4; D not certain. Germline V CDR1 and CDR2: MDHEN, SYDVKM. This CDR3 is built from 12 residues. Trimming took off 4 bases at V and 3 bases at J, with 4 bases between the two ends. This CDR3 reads CASSWIKNIQYF. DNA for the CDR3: TGTGCCAGCAGTTGGATCAAAAACATTCAGTACTTC. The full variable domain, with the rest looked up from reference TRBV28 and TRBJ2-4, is DVKVTQSSRYLVKRTGEKVFLECVQDMDHENMFWYRQDPGLGLRLIYFSYDVKMKEKGDIPEGYSVSREKKERFSLILESASTNQTSMYLCASSWIKNIQYFGAGTRLSVL.

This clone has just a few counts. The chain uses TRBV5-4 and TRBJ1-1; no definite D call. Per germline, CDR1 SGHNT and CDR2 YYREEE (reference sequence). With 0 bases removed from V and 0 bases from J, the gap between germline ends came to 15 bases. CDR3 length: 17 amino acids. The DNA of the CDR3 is TGTGCCAGCAGCTTGGTGCAGCCTCAAGGGATGAACACTGAAGCTTTCTTT. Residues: CASSLVQPQGMNTEAFF.

In nucleotides, the CDR3 is TGTGCCAGCAGTTACCGGGCAGGGGCTAACTATGGCTACACCTTC. Its protein is CASSYRAGANYGYTF. The V and J genes are TRBV6-6 and TRBJ1-2; TRBD1 might be the D (6 bases). The CDR3 spans 15 residues. V dropped 2 bases and J dropped 0 bases, with 10 bases sitting between them. Germline values: CDR1 MNHNY, CDR2 SVGAGI (reference sequence).

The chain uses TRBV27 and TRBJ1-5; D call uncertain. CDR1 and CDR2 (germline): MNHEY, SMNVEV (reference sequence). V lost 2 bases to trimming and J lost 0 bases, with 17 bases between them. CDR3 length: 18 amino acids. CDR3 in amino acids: CASSLRDGKTSSNQPQHF. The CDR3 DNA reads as TGTGCCAGCAGTTTACGAGACGGGAAGACTTCTAGCAATCAGCCCCAGCATTTT.

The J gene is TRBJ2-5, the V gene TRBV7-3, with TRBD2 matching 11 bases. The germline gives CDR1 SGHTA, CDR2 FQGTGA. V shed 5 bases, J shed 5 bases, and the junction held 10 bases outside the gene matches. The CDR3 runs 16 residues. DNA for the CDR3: TGTGCCAGCAGCCCACTCAGATCTAGCGGGAGGGAGACCCAGTACTTC. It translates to CASSPLRSSGRETQYF.

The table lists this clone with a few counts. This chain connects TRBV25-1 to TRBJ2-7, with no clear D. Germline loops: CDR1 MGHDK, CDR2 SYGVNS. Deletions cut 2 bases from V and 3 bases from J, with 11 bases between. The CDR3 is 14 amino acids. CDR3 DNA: TGTGCCAGCAGTGAACAATGGGGTGACTACGAGCAGTACTTC. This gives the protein CASSEQWGDYEQYF.

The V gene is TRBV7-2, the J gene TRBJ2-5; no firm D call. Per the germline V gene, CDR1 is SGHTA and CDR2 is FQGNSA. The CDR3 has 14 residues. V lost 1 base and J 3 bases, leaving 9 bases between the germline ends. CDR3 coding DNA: TGTGCCAGCAGCTTAGTATCACAAAAAGAGACCCAGTACTTC. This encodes CASSLVSQKETQYF.

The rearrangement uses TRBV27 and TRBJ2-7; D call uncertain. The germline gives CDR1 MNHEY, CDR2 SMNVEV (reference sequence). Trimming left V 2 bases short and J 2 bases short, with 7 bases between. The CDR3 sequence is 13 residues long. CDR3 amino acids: CASSLGPTYEQYF. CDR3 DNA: TGTGCCAGCAGTTTAGGGCCGACCTACGAGCAGTACTTC.

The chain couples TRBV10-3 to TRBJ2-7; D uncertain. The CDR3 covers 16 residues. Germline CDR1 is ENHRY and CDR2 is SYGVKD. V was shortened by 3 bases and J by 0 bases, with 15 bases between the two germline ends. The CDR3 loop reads CAISDEQLLLSYEQYF. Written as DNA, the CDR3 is TGTGCCATCAGTGACGAACAGCTCCTACTCTCCTACGAGCAGTACTTC.

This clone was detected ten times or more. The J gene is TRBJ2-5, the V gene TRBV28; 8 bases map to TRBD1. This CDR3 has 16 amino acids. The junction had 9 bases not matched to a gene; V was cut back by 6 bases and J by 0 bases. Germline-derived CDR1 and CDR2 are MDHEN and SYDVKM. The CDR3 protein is CASSRIGQGYQETQYF. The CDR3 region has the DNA TGTGCCAGCAGCCGCATCGGACAGGGATACCAAGAGACCCAGTACTTC.

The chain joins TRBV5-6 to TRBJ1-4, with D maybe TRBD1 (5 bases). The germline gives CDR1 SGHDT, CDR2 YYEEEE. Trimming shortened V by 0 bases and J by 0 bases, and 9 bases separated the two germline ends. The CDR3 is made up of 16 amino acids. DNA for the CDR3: TGTGCCAGCAGCTTGGTAGGACATGCAACTAATGAAAAACTGTTTTTT. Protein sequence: CASSLVGHATNEKLFF.

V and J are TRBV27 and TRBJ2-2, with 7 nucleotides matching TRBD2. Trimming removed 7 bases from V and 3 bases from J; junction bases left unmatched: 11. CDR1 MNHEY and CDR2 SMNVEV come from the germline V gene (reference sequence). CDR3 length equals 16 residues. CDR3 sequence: CASTLFGRGDTGELFF. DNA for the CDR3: TGTGCCAGCACCCTCTTCGGTCGGGGGGACACCGGGGAGCTGTTTTTT.

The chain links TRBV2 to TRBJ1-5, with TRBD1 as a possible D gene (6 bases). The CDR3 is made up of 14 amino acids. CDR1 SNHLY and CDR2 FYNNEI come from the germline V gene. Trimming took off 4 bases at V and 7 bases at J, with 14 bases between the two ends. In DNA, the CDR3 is TGTGCCAGCAGTGTTGGACAGTATGGACAGCCCCAGCATTTT. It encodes CASSVGQYGQPQHF.

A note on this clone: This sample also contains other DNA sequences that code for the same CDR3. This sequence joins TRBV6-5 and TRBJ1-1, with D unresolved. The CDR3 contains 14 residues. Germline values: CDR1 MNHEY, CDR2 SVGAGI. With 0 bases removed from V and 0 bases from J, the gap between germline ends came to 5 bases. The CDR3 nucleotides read TGTGCCAGCAGTTACTCGACCGTGAACACTGAAGCTTTCTTT. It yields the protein CASSYSTVNTEAFF.

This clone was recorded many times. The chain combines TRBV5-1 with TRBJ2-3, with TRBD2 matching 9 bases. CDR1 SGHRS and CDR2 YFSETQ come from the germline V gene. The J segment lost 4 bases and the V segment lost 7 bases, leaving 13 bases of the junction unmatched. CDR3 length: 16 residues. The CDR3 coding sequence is TGCGCCAGCCGGATCCTTGCGGGAGGGCCGGCAGATACGCAGTATTTT. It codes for CASRILAGGPADTQYF.

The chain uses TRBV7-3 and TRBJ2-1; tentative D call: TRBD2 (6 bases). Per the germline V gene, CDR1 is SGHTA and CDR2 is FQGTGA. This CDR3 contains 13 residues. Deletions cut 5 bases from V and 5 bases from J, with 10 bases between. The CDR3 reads CASSRGLNNEQFF. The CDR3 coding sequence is TGTGCCAGCAGCCGGGGACTCAACAATGAGCAGTTCTTC.

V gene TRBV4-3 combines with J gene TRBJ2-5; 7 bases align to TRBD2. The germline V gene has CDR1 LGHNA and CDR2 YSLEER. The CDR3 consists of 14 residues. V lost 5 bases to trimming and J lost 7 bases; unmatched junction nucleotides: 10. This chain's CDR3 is CASSNGGSSGTQYF. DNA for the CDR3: TGCGCCAGCAGCAACGGGGGGTCCAGTGGGACCCAGTACTTC.

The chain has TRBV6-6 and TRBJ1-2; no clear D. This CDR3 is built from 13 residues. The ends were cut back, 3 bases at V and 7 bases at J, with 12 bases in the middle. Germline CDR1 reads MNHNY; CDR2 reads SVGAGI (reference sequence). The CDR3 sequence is CASSYLGWSGYTF. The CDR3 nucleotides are TGTGCCAGCAGTTATTTGGGATGGAGTGGCTACACCTTC.

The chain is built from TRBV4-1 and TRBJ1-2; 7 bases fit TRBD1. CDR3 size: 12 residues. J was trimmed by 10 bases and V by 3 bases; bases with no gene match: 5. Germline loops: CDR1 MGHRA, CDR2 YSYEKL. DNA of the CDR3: TGCGCCAGCAGCCAGGACAGGAGAGACTACACCTTC. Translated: CASSQDRRDYTF.

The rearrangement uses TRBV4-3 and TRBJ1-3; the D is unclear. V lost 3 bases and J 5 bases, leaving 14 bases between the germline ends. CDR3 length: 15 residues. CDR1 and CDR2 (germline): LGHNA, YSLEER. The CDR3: CASSQDPGTRNTIYF. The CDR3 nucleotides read TGCGCCAGCAGCCAGGACCCGGGAACCAGAAACACCATATATTTT.

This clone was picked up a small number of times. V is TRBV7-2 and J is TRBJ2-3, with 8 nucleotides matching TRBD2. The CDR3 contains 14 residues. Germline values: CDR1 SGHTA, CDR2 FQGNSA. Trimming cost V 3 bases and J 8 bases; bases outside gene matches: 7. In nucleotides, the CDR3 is TGTGCCAGCAGCTTGGCCGGGACTAGTTCTACGCAGTATTTT. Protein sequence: CASSLAGTSSTQYF.

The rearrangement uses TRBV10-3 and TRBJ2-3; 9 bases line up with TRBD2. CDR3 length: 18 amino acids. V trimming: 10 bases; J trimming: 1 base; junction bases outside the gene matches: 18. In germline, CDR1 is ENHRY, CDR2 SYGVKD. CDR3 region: CATHNPEAGGVGTDTQYF. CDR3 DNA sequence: TGTGCCACCCACAATCCGGAGGCGGGAGGGGTCGGCACAGATACGCAGTATTTT.

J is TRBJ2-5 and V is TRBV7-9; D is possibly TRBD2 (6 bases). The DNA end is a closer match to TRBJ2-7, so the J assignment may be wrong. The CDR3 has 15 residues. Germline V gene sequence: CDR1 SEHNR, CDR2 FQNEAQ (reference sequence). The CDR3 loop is CASRPRGRDRYEQYF. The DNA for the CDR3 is TGTGCCAGCAGACCCCGCGGGCGGGACCGGTACGAGCAGTACTTC.

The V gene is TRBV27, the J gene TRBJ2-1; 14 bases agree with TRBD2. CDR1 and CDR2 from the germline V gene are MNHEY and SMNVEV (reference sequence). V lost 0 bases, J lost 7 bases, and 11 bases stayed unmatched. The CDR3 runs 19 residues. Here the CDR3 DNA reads TGTGCCAGCAGTTTATCCCCGAGACTAGCGGGAGGGCCTTATAATGAGCAGTTCTTC. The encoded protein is CASSLSPRLAGGPYNEQFF.

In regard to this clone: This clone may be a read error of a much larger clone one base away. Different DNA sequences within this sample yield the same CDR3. This CDR3 reads CASSPVGEAYSYEQYF. CDR3 DNA: TGTGCCAGCTCACCCGTGGGGGAGGCATACTCCTACGAGCAGTACTTC. The chain employs TRBV18 and TRBJ2-7; a weak D match, TRBD2 (6 bases). Trimming left V 3 bases short and J 0 bases short, with 15 bases between. The CDR3 length is 16 residues. Germline-derived CDR1 and CDR2 are KGHSH and LQKENI.

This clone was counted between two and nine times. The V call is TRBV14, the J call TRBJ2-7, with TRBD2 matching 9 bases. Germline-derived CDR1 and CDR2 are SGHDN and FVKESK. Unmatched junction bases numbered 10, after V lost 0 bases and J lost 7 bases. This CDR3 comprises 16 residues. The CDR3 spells CASSQDRDSGSAEQYF. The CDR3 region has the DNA TGTGCCAGCAGCCAAGATCGAGATAGCGGGAGCGCTGAGCAGTACTTC. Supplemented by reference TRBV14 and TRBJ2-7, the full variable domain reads EAGVTQFPSHSVIEKGQTVTLRCDPISGHDNLYWYRRVMGKEIKFLLHFVKESKQDESGMPNNRFLAERTGGTYSTLKVQPAELEDSGVYFCASSQDRDSGSAEQYFGPGTRLTVT.

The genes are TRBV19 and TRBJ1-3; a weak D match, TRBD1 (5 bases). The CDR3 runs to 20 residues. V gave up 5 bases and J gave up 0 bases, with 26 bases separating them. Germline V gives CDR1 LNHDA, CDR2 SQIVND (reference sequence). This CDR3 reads CASSLGETDTPTYSGNTIYF. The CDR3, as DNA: TGTGCCAGTAGTCTCGGCGAGACGGACACACCAACCTACTCTGGAAACACCATATATTTT.

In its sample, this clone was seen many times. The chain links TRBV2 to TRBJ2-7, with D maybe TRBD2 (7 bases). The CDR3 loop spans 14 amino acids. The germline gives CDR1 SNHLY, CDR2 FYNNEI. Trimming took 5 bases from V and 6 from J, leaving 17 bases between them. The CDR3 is CASSLGGEVIEQYF. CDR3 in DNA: TGTGCCAGCAGTCTAGGGGGGGAGGTCATCGAGCAGTACTTC.